In its sample, the clone carrying this TCR beta chain was seen many times. Its specificity is not known. These data originate in a study of spatial heterogeneity in lung cancer. Study details: Sequences of the beta chain were consistently detected in greater numbers than alpha-chain sequences. Raw reads showed each unique TCR and UMI combination turning up more than ten times on average. Study outcomes and limitations: The appearance of ubiquitous expanded tumor TCRs in blood was greater at resection than follow-up.

Using its own MiXCR run on the 5' RACE reads, TCRdb lists one record per CDR3 protein. The table lists roughly 82,000 distinct CDR3 sequences, roughly 13% of them singletons, with 3.5% to 5.5% in the top ten. The time point is: sample taken at primary tumor resection. Unsorted whole RNA from tumor, nontumor lung or frozen PBMC underwent sequencing. Donors were some 72 untreated early-stage non-small cell lung cancer patients. The CDR3 extends over 15 amino acids. With V trimmed by 6 bases and J by 1 base, 10 bases remained unmatched. Looked up from germline, CDR1 is DFQATT and CDR2 is SNEGSKA (reference sequence).

This chain links TRBV20-1 with TRBJ2-3; TRBD2 matches at 7 bases. The sequence was collected from a male donor with early-stage non-small cell lung cancer. The material sequenced was PBMCs, taken at surgery. Here the CDR3 reads CSARRRAGGTDTQYF. The CDR3 DNA reads TGCAGTGCCCGCCGTAGGGCGGGAGGCACAGATACGCAGTATTTT.